The T cell receptor (beta chain) described here comes from a study of blood T cell repertoires in COVID-19. Overall study context: Samples came from the United States, Italy and Spain, spanning acute and convalescent COVID-19. T cells, B-cell-depleted T cells, or PBMCs supplied cDNA or gDNA.

How the authors handled the data: Using reference gene primer amplification, nucleated cell counts were estimated. Here immunoSEQ multiplex PCR was the method, and the copy in TCRdb shows in-frame clones only, minus some. The V and J calls and clone size are taken from that table; D and trimming were inferred from the DNA. The table lists some 670,000 clones, over 80% of them singletons, with roughly 0.25% in the top ten. Sequencing was done on a sample of peripheral blood. The sequence was collected from a woman between 18 and 29 years old with acute or convalescent COVID-19.

DNA of the CDR3: TGTGCCTGGAGCCGGAGGAGTCAGGACAATCAGCCCCAGCATTTT. Translation: CAWSRRSQDNQPQHF. The rearrangement uses TRBV30 and TRBJ1-5, with D unresolved. Per the germline V gene, CDR1 is GTSNPN and CDR2 is SVGIG (reference sequence). The length of the CDR3 is 15 residues. Trimming cost V 3 bases and J 3 bases, with 15 bases left between them.